These T cell receptor beta chains were read from a single sample in a study of blood T cell repertoires in COVID-19. The data were produced by immunoSEQ multiplex PCR, yet TCRdb's version contains in-frame clones alone and is incomplete. The profile shows 250,000 to 350,000 clones, 80% to 90% of them singletons. Sample: PBMCs or T cells enriched from blood (not recorded which). The receptors come from a woman aged 18-29 years who had recovered from COVID-19. Both conserved end residues are part of each CDR3. A D gene is named only where the DNA matches it firmly. A clone size is listed for some rows: how often the clone was seen (once, few, many), or a class if it is expanded.

>.|TRBV5-1|TRBJ1-4|.
CASSGGDGLNEKLFF
TGCGCCAGCAGCGGGGGGGACGGACTAAATGAAAAACTGTTTTTT
>.|TRBV7-3|TRBJ1-2|.
CASSSRVYGYTF
TGTGCCAGCAGCTCCCGGGTCTATGGCTACACCTTC
>few|TRBV27|TRBJ2-1|.
CASSLGQGSLRAQFF
TGTGCCAGCAGTTTGGGGCAGGGGAGCCTAAGAGCGCAGTTCTTC
>.|TRBV28|TRBJ1-2|TRBD1
CASSFTTDREFAGYTF
TGTGCCAGCAGTTTCACAACCGACAGGGAGTTTGCTGGCTACACCTTC
>.|TRBV5-1|TRBJ1-2|TRBD1
CASSFRTGEGYTF
TGCGCCAGCAGCTTCAGGACAGGGGAAGGCTACACCTTC
>.|TRBV10-3|TRBJ2-1|TRBD1
CAIEGQDDNEQFF
TGTGCCATCGAGGGACAGGACGACAATGAGCAGTTCTTC
>.|TRBV5-5|TRBJ1-2|.
CASSRRQVENYGYTF
TGTGCCAGCAGCCGTAGGCAGGTGGAAAACTATGGCTACACCTTC
>.|TRBV7-2|TRBJ1-2|.
CASSPRQAVYGYTF
TGTGCCAGCAGCCCCCGACAGGCCGTCTATGGCTACACCTTC
>.|TRBV19|TRBJ1-4|TRBD1
CASSRDRGEPNEKLFF
TGTGCCAGTAGCCGGGACAGAGGAGAGCCTAATGAAAAACTGTTTTTT
>.|TRBV6-5|TRBJ2-5|.
CASSYSVTGVLETQYF
TGTGCCAGCAGTTACTCAGTAACAGGTGTACTTGAGACCCAGTACTTC
>.|TRBV27|TRBJ1-5|.
CASGYSMSAGQPQHF
TGTGCCAGCGGGTACAGCATGAGTGCCGGTCAGCCCCAGCATTTT
>.|TRBV5-6|TRBJ1-1|TRBD1
CASSKWDRGKAFF
TGTGCCAGCAGCAAATGGGACAGGGGGAAAGCTTTCTTT
>.|TRBV2|TRBJ2-1|.
CASTAGSSYNEQFF
TGTGCCAGCACGGCGGGGTCCTCTTACAATGAGCAGTTCTTC